This is a list of T cell receptor beta chains from one sample in a study of CD8+CD57+ T cells in acquired aplastic anemia. MiXCR, run by TCRdb on the reads, gives a single entry per CDR3 protein. This sample yields about 170,000 distinct CDR3 sequences, of which around half are seen a single time; more than 1% belongs to the top ten. The source material was sorted CD4+, CD8+, or CD8+CD57+ T cells (not recorded which) from PBMCs. The source of these receptors is a human donor with aplastic anemia. CDR3s include the opening cysteine and the closing phenylalanine or tryptophan. Each record gives: clone size, V gene, J gene, D gene, CDR3 DNA, CDR3 protein. A D gene is named only where the DNA matches it firmly. Clone size is shown for a subset of rows, as once, few, many or a class of expanded clone.

NA	TRBV10-1	TRBJ1-1	NA	TGCGCCAGCACCGCCGGGACCTCGGGCACTGAAGCTTTCTTT	CASTAGTSGTEAFF
NA	TRBV15	TRBJ2-7	NA	TGTGCCACCAGCAGAGGGGACGTTTCCTACGAGCAGTACTTC	CATSRGDVSYEQYF
many	TRBV4-1	TRBJ1-4	NA	TGCGCCAGCAGCCAAGGTGGGGGAACTAATGAAAAACTGTTTTTT	CASSQGGGTNEKLFF
NA	TRBV2	TRBJ2-7	NA	TGTGCCAGCAGTTACTCAGACGGGTACGAGCAGTACTTC	CASSYSDGYEQYF
many	TRBV20-1	TRBJ1-6	NA	TGCAGTGCTCAACCCAGGGGTACGTCCTATAATTCACCCCTCCACTTT	CSAQPRGTSYNSPLHF
NA	TRBV2	TRBJ1-4	NA	TGTGCCAGCAGGGTTAGGAAAGAAAAACTGTCTTTT	CASRVRKEKLSF
few	TRBV4-1	TRBJ1-1	TRBD1	TGCGCCAGCAGCCAAGGGACAGGGGCCGGGTCCCTGAAGGACACTGAAGCTTTCTTT	CASSQGTGAGSLKDTEAFF
NA	TRBV20-1	TRBJ2-5	TRBD1	TGCAGTGCTAGAGATGGGGGACAGAAAGAGACCCAGTACTTC	CSARDGGQKETQYF
many	TRBV5-1	TRBJ2-5	TRBD1	TGCGCCAGCAGCGCCGGGACAGGACAAGAGACCCAGTACTTC	CASSAGTGQETQYF
NA	TRBV20-1	TRBJ2-7	NA	TGCAGTGCTACGAGACAGGTCGCGTCCTACGAGCAGTACTTC	CSATRQVASYEQYF
few	TRBV2	TRBJ2-7	NA	TGTGCCAGCAGTGAAGCTGAAGGGGTGGACGAGCAGTACTTC	CASSEAEGVDEQYF
NA	TRBV24-1	TRBJ1-2	TRBD1	TGTGCCACCAGTGACTACAGGGGGGACTATGGCTACACCTTC	CATSDYRGDYGYTF
many	TRBV2	TRBJ1-2	NA	TGTGCCAGCAGCCTTGCAGAAGACTATGGCTACACCTTC	CASSLAEDYGYTF
many	TRBV10-3	TRBJ2-2	TRBD1	TGTGCCATCAGCCCCCTCGGGCAGGGGGCCGGCGGGGAGCTGTTTTTT	CAISPLGQGAGGELFF
NA	TRBV15	TRBJ1-6	NA	TGTGCCACCAGCAGAGAAGACACCTATAATTCACCCCTCCACTTT	CATSREDTYNSPLHF
NA	TRBV6-2/TRBV6-3	TRBJ2-2	TRBD1	TGTGCCAGCAGTTACCCTACCGTTGGACAGGTGAACACCGGGGAGCTGTTTTTT	CASSYPTVGQVNTGELFF
many	TRBV5-4	TRBJ2-5	NA	TGTGCCAGCAGACCTCGGGACCAGGAGGCCCAGTACTTC	CASRPRDQEAQYF
many	TRBV7-3	TRBJ2-2	NA	TGTGCCAGCAGCTTAATAGGGGGGAGCACCGGGGAGCTGTTTTTT	CASSLIGGSTGELFF
many	TRBV11-2	TRBJ1-6	NA	TGTGCCAGCAGCTTCACTTTGGGGGGAGCTAATTCACCCCTCCACTTT	CASSFTLGGANSPLHF
NA	TRBV24-1	TRBJ2-1	TRBD1	TGTGCCATCCAGGGACAGGGGGGGATTGGAGAGGGCAATGAGCAGTTCTTC	CAIQGQGGIGEGNEQFF
NA	TRBV7-2	TRBJ1-2	TRBD1	TGTGCCAGCAGCTTAACGGGACAGAACTATGGCTACACCTTC	CASSLTGQNYGYTF
NA	TRBV4-2	TRBJ2-1	TRBD2	TGTGCCAGCAGCCAAGATATCCTAGCGGGCCACAATGAGCAGTTCTTC	CASSQDILAGHNEQFF
many	TRBV7-2	TRBJ2-1	NA	TGTGCCAGCAGCTTACACTATACTAACAATGAGCAGTTCTTC	CASSLHYTNNEQFF
once	TRBV10-1	TRBJ2-7	NA	TGCGCCAGCAGTGACCTTGACTCCTACGAGCAGTACTTC	CASSDLDSYEQYF
few	TRBV2	TRBJ2-3	TRBD2	TGTGCCACTAACCAGCGGGGCGGGGATACGCAGTATTTT	CATNQRGGDTQYF
many	TRBV5-1	TRBJ2-7	TRBD1	TGCGCCAGCAGCCCACAGGGGGGCTACGAGCAGTACTTC	CASSPQGGYEQYF
NA	TRBV10-3	TRBJ1-1	TRBD1	TGTGCCATCAGGGACCCAGGGGGCAACACTGAAGCTTTCTTT	CAIRDPGGNTEAFF
NA	TRBV5-4	TRBJ2-7	NA	TGTGCCAGCAGCTTGGTTGGTGGGTTACAAGGGAGCTCCTACGAGCAGTACTTC	CASSLVGGLQGSSYEQYF
NA	TRBV25-1	TRBJ2-3	TRBD2	TGTGCCAGCAGTGAATCCCCCGGACTAGCGGAAATCACAGATACGCAGTATTTT	CASSESPGLAEITDTQYF
medium-sized	TRBV10-3	TRBJ1-1	TRBD1	TGTGCCGTCAACAGGGGAAAGAACACTGAAGCTTTCTTT	CAVNRGKNTEAFF
many	TRBV5-1	TRBJ2-5	NA	TGCGCCAGCAGCTTTCAGGGGTTGGGTGAGACCCAGTACTTC	CASSFQGLGETQYF
NA	TRBV29-1	TRBJ2-2	NA	TGCAGCGTTGTTGTGGCGAACACCGGGGAGCTGTTTTTT	CSVVVANTGELFF